This T cell receptor (beta chain) was observed in a study of blood T cell repertoires in COVID-19. About the research overall: Samples of COVID-19 (acute and convalescent) were obtained from the United States, Italy and Spain. PBMCs, B-cell-depleted T cells, or T cells were the source of the cDNA or gDNA that made up the material.

CDR1 is LNHDA and CDR2 is SQIVND in the germline V gene (reference sequence). This CDR3 region has 13 residues. The V and J ends lost 5 bases and 11 bases respectively, with 15 bases between them. Authors' data handling: Amplifying reference gene primers gave estimates of nucleated cell counts. The protocol was immunoSEQ multiplex PCR, while the TCRdb copy is restricted to in-frame clones and leaves out a portion. The DNA gave D and trimming, while V, J and clone size come from that table. The table lists approximately 120,000 clones, 85% to 90% of them singletons. The receptor comes from a woman of 80 years or more with acute or convalescent COVID-19. The V gene is TRBV19, the J gene TRBJ1-4; D is unresolved. Input material: peripheral blood. DNA for the CDR3: TGTGCCAGTAGTGCGGAAGGGAGGGTTAAACTGTTTTTT. It is translated as CASSAEGRVKLFF.